Only a few counts were recorded for the clone carrying this TCR beta chain. Its specificity is not known. V shed 5 bases and J shed 6 bases, with 17 bases lying between them. The CDR3 runs 15 residues. Germline loops: CDR1 SGHNT, CDR2 YENEEA. This entry belongs to a study of CD4+ T cells in melanoma. Broader study findings: CD8+ T cell, macrophage and B cell function reportedly correlated with neoantigen-specific CD4+ T cells. Reportedly, melanoma neoantigen-specific CD4+ T cells showed varied differentiation states.

This table comes from immunoSEQ multiplex PCR, and its TCRdb copy is limited to in-frame clones, with some not included. The sample lists approximately 15,000 clones; 75% to 90% were seen once. The receptor was derived from a human donor with melanoma. The material sequenced was cells from a culture (not recorded whether cultured in vitro). The genes are TRBV11-3 and TRBJ2-1; either TRBD1 or TRBD2 may fit D (5 bases each). CDR3: CASSLGPTNINEQFF. The CDR3 DNA follows: TGTGCCAGCAGCCTGGGACCAACTAATATCAATGAGCAGTTCTTC.